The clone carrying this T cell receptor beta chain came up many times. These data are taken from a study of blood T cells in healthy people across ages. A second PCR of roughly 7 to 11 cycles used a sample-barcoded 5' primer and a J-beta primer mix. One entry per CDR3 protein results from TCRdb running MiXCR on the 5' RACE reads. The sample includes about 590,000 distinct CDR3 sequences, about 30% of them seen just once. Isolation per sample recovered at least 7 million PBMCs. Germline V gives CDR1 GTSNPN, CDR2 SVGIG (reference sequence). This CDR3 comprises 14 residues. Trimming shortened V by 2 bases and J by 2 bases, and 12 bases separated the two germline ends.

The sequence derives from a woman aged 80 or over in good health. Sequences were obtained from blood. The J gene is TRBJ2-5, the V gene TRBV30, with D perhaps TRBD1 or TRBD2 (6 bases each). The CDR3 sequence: CAWSLQGRQETQYF. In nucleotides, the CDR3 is TGTGCCTGGAGTCTCCAGGGGAGGCAAGAGACCCAGTACTTC.